Described below is a single T cell receptor (beta chain) sequence and its context. Antigen specificity is unknown. The sample originates from a study of T cell repertoires in cytomegalovirus infection. In the study overall: Both a matching HLA type and CMV infection were indicated by public TCR beta signatures. General study findings and limits: Accumulated public TCR beta family frequency recognized individuals carrying CMV together with the relevant HLA. Clonotype analysis showed dominance of the ex vivo response by HLA-C-restricted CMV-specific TCR beta clonotypes.

Germline CDR1 LNHDA, CDR2 SQIVND (reference sequence). This CDR3 spans 15 amino acids. V dropped 2 bases and J dropped 2 bases, with 11 bases sitting between them. TCRdb reprocessed the reads with MiXCR, giving one entry per CDR3 protein. The table has 450,000 to 650,000 distinct CDR3 sequences, about a quarter seen once; the top ten hold roughly 13%. V gene TRBV19 combines with J gene TRBJ2-3; TRBD2 is a possible D gene (6 bases). The sequence came from a human donor in good health (CMV status not recorded). Some clones in this sample may be carry-over from other donors' samples. The sample was PBMCs. The CDR3: CASSIPRGFTDTQYF. The CDR3 coding sequence is TGTGCCAGTAGTATACCCCGGGGGTTCACAGATACGCAGTATTTT. The full variable domain, rest sourced from reference TRBV19 and TRBJ2-3, is DGGITQSPKYLFRKEGQNVTLSCEQNLNHDAMYWYRQDPGQGLRLIYYSQIVNDFQKGDIAEGYSVSREKKESFPLTVTSAQKNPTAFYLCASSIPRGFTDTQYFGPGTRLTVL.